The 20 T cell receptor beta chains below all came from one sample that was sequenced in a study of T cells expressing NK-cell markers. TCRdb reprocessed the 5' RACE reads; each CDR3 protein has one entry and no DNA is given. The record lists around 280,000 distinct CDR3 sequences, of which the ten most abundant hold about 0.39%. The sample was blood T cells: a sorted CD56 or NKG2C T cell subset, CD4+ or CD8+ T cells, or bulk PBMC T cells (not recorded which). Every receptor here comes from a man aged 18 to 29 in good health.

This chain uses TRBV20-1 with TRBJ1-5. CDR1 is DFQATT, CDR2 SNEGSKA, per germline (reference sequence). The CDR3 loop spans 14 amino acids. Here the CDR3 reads CSARGAGSNQPQHF.

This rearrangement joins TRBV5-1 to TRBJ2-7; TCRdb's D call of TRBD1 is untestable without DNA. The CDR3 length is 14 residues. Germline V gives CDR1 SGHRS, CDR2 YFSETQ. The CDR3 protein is CASSLVGGNYEQYF. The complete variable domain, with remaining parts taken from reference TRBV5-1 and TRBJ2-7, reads KAGVTQTPRYLIKTRGQQVTLSCSPISGHRSVSWYQQTPGQGLQFLFEYFSETQRNKGNFPGRFSGRQFSNSRSEMNVSTLELGDSALYLCASSLVGGNYEQYFGPGTRLTVT.

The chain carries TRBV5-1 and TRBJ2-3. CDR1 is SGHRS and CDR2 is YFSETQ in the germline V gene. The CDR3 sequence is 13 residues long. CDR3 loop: CASSLGARDTQYF.

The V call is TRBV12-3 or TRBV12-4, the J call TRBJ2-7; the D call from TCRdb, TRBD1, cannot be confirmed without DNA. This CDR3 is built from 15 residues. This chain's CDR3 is CASSPDRGRTYEQYF.

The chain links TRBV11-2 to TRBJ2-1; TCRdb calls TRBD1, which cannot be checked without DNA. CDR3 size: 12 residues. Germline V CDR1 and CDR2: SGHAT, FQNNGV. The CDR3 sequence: CASSPGHGEQFF.

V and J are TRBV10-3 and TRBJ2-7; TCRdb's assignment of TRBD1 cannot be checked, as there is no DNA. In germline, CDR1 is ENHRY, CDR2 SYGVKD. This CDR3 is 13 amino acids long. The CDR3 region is CAITRNTGDEQYF.

The CDR3 protein is CSARDSEGPTDTQYF. The rearrangement links TRBV20-1 to TRBJ2-3; TCRdb returns TRBD2, unconfirmable since there is no DNA. Germline assignment: CDR1 DFQATT and CDR2 SNEGSKA (reference sequence). The CDR3 consists of 15 residues.

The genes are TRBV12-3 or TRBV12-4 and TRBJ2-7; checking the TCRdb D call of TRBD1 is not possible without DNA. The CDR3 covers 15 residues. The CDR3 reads CASSETQGTGGEQYF.

The CDR3 sequence: CASKAREGMKNGYTF. The chain recombines TRBV27 with TRBJ1-2. Germline CDR1 MNHEY, CDR2 SMNVEV (reference sequence). The CDR3 extends over 15 amino acids.

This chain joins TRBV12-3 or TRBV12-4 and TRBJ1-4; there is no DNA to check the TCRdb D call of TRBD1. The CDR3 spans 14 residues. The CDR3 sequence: CASIPGTGDEKLFF.

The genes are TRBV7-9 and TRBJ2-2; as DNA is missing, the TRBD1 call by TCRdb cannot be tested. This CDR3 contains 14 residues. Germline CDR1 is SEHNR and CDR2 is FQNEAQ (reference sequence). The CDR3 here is CASSGTANTGELFF.

The CDR3 protein is CATSTGEGFEAFF. The chain employs TRBV5-1 and TRBJ1-1; no DNA is available, so the TRBD1 call from TCRdb remains unchecked. Germline V CDR1 and CDR2: SGHRS, YFSETQ. This CDR3 region has 13 residues.

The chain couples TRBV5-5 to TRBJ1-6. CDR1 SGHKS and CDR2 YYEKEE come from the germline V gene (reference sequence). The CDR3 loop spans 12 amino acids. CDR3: CASSPHNSPLHF.

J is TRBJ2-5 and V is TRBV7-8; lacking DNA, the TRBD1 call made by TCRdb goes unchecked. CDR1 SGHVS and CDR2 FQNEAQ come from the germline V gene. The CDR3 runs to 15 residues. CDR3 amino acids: CASSPHRDRGETQYF.

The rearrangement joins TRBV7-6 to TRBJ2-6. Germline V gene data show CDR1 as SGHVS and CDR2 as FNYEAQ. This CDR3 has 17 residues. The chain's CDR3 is CASSLMGPTSGANVLTF.

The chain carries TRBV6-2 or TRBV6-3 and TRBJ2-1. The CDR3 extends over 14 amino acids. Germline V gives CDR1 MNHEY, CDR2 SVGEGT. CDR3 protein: CASSFRSSYNEQFF.

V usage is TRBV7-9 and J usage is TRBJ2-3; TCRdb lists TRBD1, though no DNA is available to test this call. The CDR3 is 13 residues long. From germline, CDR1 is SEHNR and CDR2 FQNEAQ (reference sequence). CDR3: CASSLAQGDTQYF.

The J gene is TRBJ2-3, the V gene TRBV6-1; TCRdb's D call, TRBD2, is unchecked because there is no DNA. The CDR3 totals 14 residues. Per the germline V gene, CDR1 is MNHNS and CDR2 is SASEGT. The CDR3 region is CASSRGRGLDTQYF.

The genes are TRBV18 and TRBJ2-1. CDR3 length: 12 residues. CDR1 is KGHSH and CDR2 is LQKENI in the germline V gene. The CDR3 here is CASSPEQFEQFF. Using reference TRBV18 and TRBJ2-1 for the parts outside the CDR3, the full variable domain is NAGVMQNPRHLVRRRGQEARLRCSPMKGHSHVYWYRQLPEEGLKFMVYLQKENIIDESGMPKERFSAEFPKEGPSILRIQQVVRGDSAAYFCASSPEQFEQFFGPGTRLTVL.

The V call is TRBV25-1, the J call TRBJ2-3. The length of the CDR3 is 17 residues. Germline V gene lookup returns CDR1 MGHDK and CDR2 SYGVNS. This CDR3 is CASSEPGSSNRTDTQYF.